This is a list of T cell receptor beta chains from one sample in a study of Ad26.COV2.S vaccination and SARS-CoV-2 variants. The protocol was immunoSEQ multiplex PCR, while the TCRdb copy is restricted to in-frame clones and leaves out a portion. Of about 350,000 clones in the sample, 88% were seen once. The source was peripheral blood, collected in a trial of Ad26.COV2.S vaccine versus placebo. The receptor source for this set is a person between 18 and 60 years old who received the Ad26.COV2.S COVID-19 vaccine or a placebo. Each CDR3 is given with its conserved first and last residue. The D gene is left open where the match is weak. Rows may omit the clone size; those that give it use once, few, many or a size class.

J: TRBJ2-2
length: 15
size: -
V: TRBV2
D: -
DNA: TGTGCCAGCAGTGAGGGCAGAGATAAAGCCGGGGAGCTGTTTTTT
CDR3: CASSEGRDKAGELFF

J: TRBJ1-5
length: 15
size: -
V: TRBV28
D: -
DNA: TGTGCCAGCGACCTCCTGGGGGGACGCAATCAGCCCCAGCATTTT
CDR3: CASDLLGGRNQPQHF

J: TRBJ2-3
length: 15
size: -
V: TRBV5-1
D: -
DNA: TGCGCCAGCAGCCCCTCAAGCAGAGTCACAGATACGCAGTATTTT
CDR3: CASSPSSRVTDTQYF

J: TRBJ2-3
length: 12
size: once
V: TRBV27
D: TRBD1
DNA: TGTGCCAGCCTAGACAGGGCAGATACGCAGTATTTT
CDR3: CASLDRADTQYF

J: TRBJ2-7
length: 14
size: -
V: TRBV27
D: -
DNA: TGTGCCAGCAGCTCCGCCACCGGGGCCAACGAGCAGTACTTC
CDR3: CASSSATGANEQYF

J: TRBJ2-5
length: 15
size: -
V: TRBV4-2
D: TRBD2
DNA: TGTGCCAGCAGCCCAAGGACTAGTAGGCAAGAGACCCAGTACTTC
CDR3: CASSPRTSRQETQYF

J: TRBJ1-4
length: 13
size: -
V: TRBV2
D: TRBD1
DNA: TGTGCCAGCAGGGGACAGGGTAATGAAAAACTGTTTTTT
CDR3: CASRGQGNEKLFF

J: TRBJ2-2
length: 17
size: -
V: TRBV7-8
D: TRBD2
DNA: TGTGCCAGCAGCTTAGGGTTCAGCGGGAGGGCCGCCGGGGAGCTGTTTTTT
CDR3: CASSLGFSGRAAGELFF

J: TRBJ1-6
length: 15
size: once
V: TRBV6-2/TRBV6-3
D: TRBD1
DNA: TGTGCCAGCAGTTACTTGGACAGGGCTAATTCACCCCTCCACTTT
CDR3: CASSYLDRANSPLHF

J: TRBJ2-7
length: 15
size: -
V: TRBV24-1
D: TRBD1
DNA: TGTGCCACCAGTGACCCCGGGACAGGGAACGACGAGCAGTACTTC
CDR3: CATSDPGTGNDEQYF

J: TRBJ1-1
length: 16
size: once
V: TRBV5-4
D: -
DNA: TGTGCCAGCAGCAGTGGCGGGGGTAGGCGGAACACTGAAGCTTTCTTT
CDR3: CASSSGGGRRNTEAFF

J: TRBJ1-3
length: 12
size: -
V: TRBV5-8
D: -
DNA: TGTGCCAGCAGCTTCTCTGGAAACACCATATATTTT
CDR3: CASSFSGNTIYF

J: TRBJ1-4
length: 15
size: -
V: TRBV5-1
D: -
DNA: TGCGCCAGCAGCTTGGGTCCAGAGTTCAATGAAAAACTGTTTTTT
CDR3: CASSLGPEFNEKLFF

J: TRBJ2-7
length: 14
size: -
V: TRBV28
D: TRBD2
DNA: TGTGCCAGCAGTTTTCAACTAGCGGTCTACGAGCAGTACTTC
CDR3: CASSFQLAVYEQYF

J: TRBJ1-5
length: 11
size: once
V: TRBV20-1
D: -
DNA: TGCAGTGCTAGAGAAGGACAGCCCCAGCATTTT
CDR3: CSAREGQPQHF

J: TRBJ1-1
length: 17
size: -
V: TRBV19
D: -
DNA: TGTGCCAGTACCCCGGGGGGGGGATGGATGGCGAACACTGAAGCTTTCTTT
CDR3: CASTPGGGWMANTEAFF

J: TRBJ2-7
length: 14
size: -
V: TRBV6-5
D: TRBD1
DNA: TGTGCCAGCAGATCGACAGGGGGGGGCTACGAGCAGTACTTC
CDR3: CASRSTGGGYEQYF